This T cell receptor (beta chain) emerged from a study of regulatory T cells in long-lasting Graves disease (dated by TCRdb to the early 2020s). Regarding the study in general: Antithyroid drugs had been taken for less than 3 months by newly diagnosed Graves' disease patients. Persistent Graves' disease patients were compared with newly diagnosed Graves' disease patients by peripheral blood TCR sequencing and RNA sequencing. The study was registered as a clinical trial and conducted in China. TCR sequencing covered 13 persistent and 20 or so newly diagnosed Graves' disease patients, approximately 33 samples in total. The paper's findings and limits, for the study overall: The authors acknowledged the small sample size as a limitation that may reduce accuracy. Compared with newly diagnosed patients, patients with persistent Graves' disease had lower TCR Shannon entropy and fewer highly expanded clones, which suggests clonal expansion. TRBV28, TRBJ1-2 and TRBJ2-5 were preferentially used in persistent disease, while TRBV20-1 and TRBJ2-1 were favored in newly diagnosed disease. Patients with persistent disease shared more public clonotypes (fewer than 3,000) than newly diagnosed patients did (around 930). Sequencing and analysis were limited to the TCR beta chain. Only peripheral blood was studied, because thyroid tissue, the primary lesion, was inaccessible.

Receptor libraries were prepared by multiplex PCR. The sequencer was an Illumina HiSeq 4000. TCR beta libraries were built with iRepertoire HTBI primers and Arm-PCR amplification of CDR3 regions. PCR products were gel purified before sequencing. On the study's bioinformatics: Gene usage analysis of CDR3 amino acid clonotypes relied on the approximately 68 TRBV and about 15 TRBJ segments identified across samples. Filtered high-quality paired reads were merged into contigs using COPE and FqMerger. BLAST was used to align contigs to the IMGT TRBV, TRBD and TRBJ reference genes, and CDR3 was defined following IMGT. Any clonotype with a frequency above 0.1% was counted as a highly expanded clone. Repertoire diversity was measured by Shannon entropy, and V-J evenness by the Gini coefficient. A clonotype found in more than one individual was treated as public. In-frame beta chains were kept once TCRdb had trimmed the public reads at Q25 with fastp and called clones with MiXCR. Every entry covers one CDR3 protein and lists the most common genes and DNA from its rows. The V and J calls and clone size come from TCRdb's table, not from the authors' own analysis. The sample data list about 620,000 distinct CDR3 sequences, and about 15% of these were observed just once. About 17% of the sample is held by the ten biggest clonotypes.

Worth noting for this clonotype: The antigen it binds to is not known. Per-base qualities were not stored, and no clone one base away is much larger.

For CDR1 and CDR2, the germline V gene lists MGHRA and YSYEKL. Ends trimmed: V by 0 bases, J by 1 base; bases unmatched to a gene: 1. The CDR3, cysteine through phenylalanine, is 17 amino acids long. Kept here is only the CDR3 DNA, which spans 51 bases and is read in frame from base 1. In light of the paper, this sample's time point label describes: newly diagnosed GD, antithyroid drugs for less than 3 months. RNA was extracted from PBMCs in TRIzol for both TCR sequencing and RNA sequencing. The diagnosis of Graves' disease was made according to American Thyroid Association guidelines. The patients came from an endocrinology department in Xi'an, China. Each patient gave 7 to 9.5 milliliters of peripheral blood, collected in an EDTA anticoagulant tube. PBMCs were isolated by Ficoll Paque Plus density gradient separation without further T cell sorting. RNA quality was checked with an Agilent 2100 Bioanalyzer and agarose gel, and concentration with a NanoDrop 2000.

Separately, the same data were catalogued under a study of T cells in Graves' hyperthyroidism and ophthalmopathy. The other study reports the following: Stable Graves' hyperthyroidism was defined as no progression to ophthalmopathy during 18 months of follow-up. Hyperthyroidism patients were newly diagnosed, with disease duration under 2 months, and aged 18 to 65 years. Any patient with an uncontrolled infection, another autoimmune disease, pregnancy or lactation was excluded. Diagnoses were based on clinical symptoms, serum thyroxine and TRAb, thyroid ultrasound and orbital computed tomography. A first-round RT-PCR of the TCR CDR3 used the HTBI primer set with the Qiagen OneStep RT-PCR kit. Most expanded thyroid clonotypes (frequency above 0.001) were also found in blood, which suggests that blood repertoires may mirror thyroid immune responses. In cross-validation, a model built on a 13 V-J signature told ophthalmopathy apart from stable hyperthyroidism with approximately 91% sensitivity and approximately 81% specificity, and in testing the same model reached 80%/75%. In validation, the model predicted progression to ophthalmopathy a median of about 6.5 months before onset, with about 71% sensitivity and more than 72% specificity. A discovery cohort of about a hundred patients, roughly 45 with Graves' ophthalmopathy and over 55 with stable Graves' hyperthyroidism, was used to find distinguishing TCR V-J signatures. Prospective prediction of ophthalmopathy was tested in an independent validation cohort of 18 to 20 hyperthyroidism patients and 15 to 17 patients who later progressed to ophthalmopathy. The roughly 94 discovery patients were randomly divided into training and test sets at a 7:3 ratio. Thyroid tissue and blood T-cell repertoires from about six Graves' hyperthyroidism patients were also compared in the study. Following sampling, methimazole starting at 30 mg daily was given to hyperthyroidism patients, and high-dose intravenous methylprednisolone was given to ophthalmopathy patients. Libraries were constructed in a second round of multiplex PCR, after which size selection and purification were performed. The libraries were sequenced on an Illumina HiSeq2000 using paired-end 100 bp reads. SOAPnuke was used to process the raw data, removing reads that contained adapters or uncalled bases, had a mean Phred below 15, or lacked an exact match to the constant primer or identifier. COPE v1.2.5 was used to merge the high-quality paired reads, and each unique nucleotide sequence was defined as a clonotype. MiTCR v1.1 was used to align clonotypes to the IMGT TRBV, TRBD and TRBJ reference segments. Analysis was restricted to V-J combinations with a frequency above 0.0001, which covered 99.2% of repertoires. A TCS score was defined as the ratio of F50 (clonal expansion) to E x V (chaos), with BLOSUM62-based TCRdist applied between CDR3 peptides within each V-J. Welch's t-statistics and random forest reduced approximately 520 V-J features to 13, which were used in a naive Bayes classifier (R e1071). Sample size was not statistically predetermined, and investigators were not blinded to group allocation. The paper reports TCR Vbeta CDR3 sequencing of roughly 140 peripheral blood samples: 43 ophthalmopathy, about 75 hyperthyroidism and around 17 progressor patients.

The chain is assembled from TRBV4-1 and TRBJ2-2, with 11 bases matching TRBD2. This clonotype originated in a woman younger than 45 with Graves disease. Donor details come from another sample of the same person, matched by shared clones. This specimen consisted of peripheral blood mononuclear cells (PBMCs), obtained at new diagnosis, from a patient treated with antithyroid drugs. Read as DNA, the sequence is TGCGCCAGCAGCCAAGAGCTAGCGGGAGGGAACACCGGGGAGCTGTTTTTT. It translates as CASSQELAGGNTGELFF.